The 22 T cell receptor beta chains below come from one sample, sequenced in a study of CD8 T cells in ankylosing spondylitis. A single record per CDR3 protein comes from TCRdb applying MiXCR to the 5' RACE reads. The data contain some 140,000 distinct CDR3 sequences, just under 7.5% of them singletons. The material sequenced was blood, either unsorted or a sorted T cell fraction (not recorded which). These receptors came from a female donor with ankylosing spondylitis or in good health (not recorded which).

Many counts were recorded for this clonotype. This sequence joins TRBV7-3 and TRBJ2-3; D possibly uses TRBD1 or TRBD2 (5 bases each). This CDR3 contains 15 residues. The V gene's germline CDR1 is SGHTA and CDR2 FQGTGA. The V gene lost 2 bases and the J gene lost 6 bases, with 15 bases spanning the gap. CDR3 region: CASSLEGRRADTQYF. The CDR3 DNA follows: TGTGCCAGCAGCTTAGAGGGACGGCGAGCGGATACGCAGTATTTT.

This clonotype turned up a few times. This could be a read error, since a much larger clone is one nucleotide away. CDR3 nucleotide sequence: TGCGCCAGCAGCTTGGCAGGACAGGGGCAAGAGACCCGGTACTTC. Its translation is CASSLAGQGQETRYF. The J gene is TRBJ2-5, the V gene TRBV5-1, with 9 bases identical to TRBD1. Germline CDR1 and CDR2: SGHRS and YFSETQ. The CDR3 is made up of 15 amino acids.

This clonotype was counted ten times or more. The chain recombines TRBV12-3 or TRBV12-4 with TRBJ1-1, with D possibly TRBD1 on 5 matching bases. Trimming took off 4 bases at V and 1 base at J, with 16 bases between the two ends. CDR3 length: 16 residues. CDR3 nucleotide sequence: TGTGCCAGCAGTTCAGGGACGGTACTGGGGAACACTGAAGCTTTCTTT. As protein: CASSSGTVLGNTEAFF.

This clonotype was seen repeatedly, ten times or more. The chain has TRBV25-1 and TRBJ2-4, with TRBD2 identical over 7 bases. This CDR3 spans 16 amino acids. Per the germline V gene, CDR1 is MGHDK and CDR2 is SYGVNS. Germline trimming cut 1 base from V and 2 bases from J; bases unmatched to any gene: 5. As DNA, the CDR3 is TGTGCCAGCAGTGAATTGGGGGGGGGAACCAAAAACATTCAGTACTTC. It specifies CASSELGGGTKNIQYF.

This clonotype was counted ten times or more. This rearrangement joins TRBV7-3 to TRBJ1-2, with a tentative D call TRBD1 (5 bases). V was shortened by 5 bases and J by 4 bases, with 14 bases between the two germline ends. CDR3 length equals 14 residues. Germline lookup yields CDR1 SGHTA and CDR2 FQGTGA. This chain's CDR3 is CASSPSRAGYGYTF. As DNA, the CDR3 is TGTGCCAGCAGCCCAAGCAGGGCTGGCTATGGCTACACCTTC. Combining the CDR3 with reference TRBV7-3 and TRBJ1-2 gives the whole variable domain GAGVSQTPSNKVTEKGKYVELRCDPISGHTALYWYRQSLGQGPEFLIYFQGTGAADDSGLPNDRFFAVRPEGSVSTLKIQRTERGDSAVYLCASSPSRAGYGYTFGSGTRLTVV.

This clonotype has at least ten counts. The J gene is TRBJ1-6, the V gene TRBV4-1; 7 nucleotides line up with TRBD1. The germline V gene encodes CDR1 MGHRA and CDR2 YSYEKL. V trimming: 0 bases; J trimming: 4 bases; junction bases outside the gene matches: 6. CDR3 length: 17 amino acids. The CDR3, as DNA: TGCGCCAGCAGCCAAGAAAGACAGGGATATTATAATTCACCCCTCCACTTT. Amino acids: CASSQERQGYYNSPLHF.

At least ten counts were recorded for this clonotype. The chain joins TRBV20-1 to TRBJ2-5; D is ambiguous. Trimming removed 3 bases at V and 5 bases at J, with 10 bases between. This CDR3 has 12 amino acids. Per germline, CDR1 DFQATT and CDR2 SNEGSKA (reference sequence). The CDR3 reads CSASPTAETQYF. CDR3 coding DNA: TGCAGTGCTAGTCCCACAGCGGAGACCCAGTACTTC.

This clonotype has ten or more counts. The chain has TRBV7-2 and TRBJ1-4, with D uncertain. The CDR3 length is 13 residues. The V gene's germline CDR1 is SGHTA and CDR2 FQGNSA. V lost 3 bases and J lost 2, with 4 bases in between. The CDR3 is CASSFQTNEKLFF. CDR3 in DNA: TGTGCCAGCAGCTTTCAGACTAATGAAAAACTGTTTTTT.

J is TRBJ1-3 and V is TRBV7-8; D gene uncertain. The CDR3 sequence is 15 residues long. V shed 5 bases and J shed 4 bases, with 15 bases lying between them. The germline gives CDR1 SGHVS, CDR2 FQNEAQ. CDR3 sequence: CASSLETPGGNTIYF. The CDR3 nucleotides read TGTGCCAGCAGCCTAGAGACACCGGGGGGAAACACCATATATTTT.

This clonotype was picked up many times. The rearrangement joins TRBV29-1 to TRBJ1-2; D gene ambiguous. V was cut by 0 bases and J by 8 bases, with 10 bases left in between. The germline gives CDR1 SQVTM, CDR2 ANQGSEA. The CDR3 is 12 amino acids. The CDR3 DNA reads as TGCAGCGTTGAAGATATAGGAGAGGGCTACACCTTC. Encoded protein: CSVEDIGEGYTF.

CDR3 in amino acids: CASSFDRGTGELFF. In DNA form, the CDR3 reads TGTGCCAGCAGCTTCGATCGGGGGACCGGGGAGCTGTTTTTT. V is TRBV7-2 and J is TRBJ2-2; D is possibly TRBD2 (6 bases). With 3 bases removed from V and 5 bases from J, the gap between germline ends came to 10 bases. Germline V gene lookup returns CDR1 SGHTA and CDR2 FQGNSA. The CDR3 length is 14 residues.

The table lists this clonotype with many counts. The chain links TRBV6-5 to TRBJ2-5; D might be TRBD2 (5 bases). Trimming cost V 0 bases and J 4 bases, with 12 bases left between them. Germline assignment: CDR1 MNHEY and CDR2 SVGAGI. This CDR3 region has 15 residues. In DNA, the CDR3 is TGTGCCAGCAGTTACTCGAGGGCTAGTGGAGAGACCCAGTACTTC. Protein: CASSYSRASGETQYF.

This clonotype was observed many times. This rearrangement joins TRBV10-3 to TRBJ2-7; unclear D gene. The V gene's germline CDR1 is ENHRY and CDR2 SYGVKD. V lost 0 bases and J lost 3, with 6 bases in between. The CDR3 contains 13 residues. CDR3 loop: CAISESTDYEQYF. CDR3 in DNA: TGTGCCATCAGTGAGTCGACTGACTACGAGCAGTACTTC.

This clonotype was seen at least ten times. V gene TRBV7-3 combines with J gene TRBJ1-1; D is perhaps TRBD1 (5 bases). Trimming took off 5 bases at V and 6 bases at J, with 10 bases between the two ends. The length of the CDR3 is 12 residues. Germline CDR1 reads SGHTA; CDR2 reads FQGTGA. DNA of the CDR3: TGTGCCAGCAGCCCGGGGGGTGCTGAAGCTTTCTTT. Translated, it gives CASSPGGAEAFF.

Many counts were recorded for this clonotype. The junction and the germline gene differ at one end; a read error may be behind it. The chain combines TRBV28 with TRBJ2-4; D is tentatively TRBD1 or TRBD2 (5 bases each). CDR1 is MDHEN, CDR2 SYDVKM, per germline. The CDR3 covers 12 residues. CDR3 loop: CASSLSLGPPLF. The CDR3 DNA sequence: TGTGCCAGCAGTTTGTCTCTGGGACCTCCCCTTTTC.

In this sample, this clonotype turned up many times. The CDR3 is CASSRDGRGNYGYTF. CDR3 bases: TGTGCCAGCAGTCGGGACGGACGGGGAAACTATGGCTACACCTTC. The chain employs TRBV6-1 and TRBJ1-2; D might be TRBD1 (5 bases). The CDR3 runs to 15 residues. Trimming removed 5 bases from V and 2 bases from J, with 15 bases in between. CDR1 is MNHNS and CDR2 is SASEGT in the germline V gene.

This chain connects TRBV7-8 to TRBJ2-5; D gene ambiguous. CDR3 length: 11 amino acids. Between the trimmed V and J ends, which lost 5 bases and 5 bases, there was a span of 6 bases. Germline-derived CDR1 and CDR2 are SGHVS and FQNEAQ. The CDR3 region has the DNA TGTGCCAGCAGCCTACACGAGACCCAGTACTTC. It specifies CASSLHETQYF.

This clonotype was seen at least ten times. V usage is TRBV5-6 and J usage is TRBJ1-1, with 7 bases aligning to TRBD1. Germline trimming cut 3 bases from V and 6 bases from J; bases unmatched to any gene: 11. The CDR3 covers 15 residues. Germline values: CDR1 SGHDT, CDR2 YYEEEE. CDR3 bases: TGTGCCAGCAGCTACGTAAAACAGGGGCTTGCTGAAGCTTTCTTT. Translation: CASSYVKQGLAEAFF.

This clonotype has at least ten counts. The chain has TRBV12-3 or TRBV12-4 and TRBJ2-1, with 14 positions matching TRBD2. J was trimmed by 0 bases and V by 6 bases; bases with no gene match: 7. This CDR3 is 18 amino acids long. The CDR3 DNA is TGTGCCAGCAGAGGGACTAGCGGGGGCCCGAGCTCCTACAATGAGCAGTTCTTC. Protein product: CASRGTSGGPSSYNEQFF.

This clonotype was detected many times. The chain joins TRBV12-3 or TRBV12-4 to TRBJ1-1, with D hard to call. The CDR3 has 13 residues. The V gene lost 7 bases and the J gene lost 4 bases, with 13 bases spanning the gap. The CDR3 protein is CASKYREGTEAFF. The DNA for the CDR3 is TGTGCCAGCAAATACCGTGAGGGCACTGAAGCTTTCTTT.

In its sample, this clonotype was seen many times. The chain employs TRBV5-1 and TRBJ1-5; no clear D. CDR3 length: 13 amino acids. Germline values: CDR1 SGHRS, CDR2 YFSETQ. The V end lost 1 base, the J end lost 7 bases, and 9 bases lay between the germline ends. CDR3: CASSLRGEQPQHF. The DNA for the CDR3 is TGCGCCAGCAGCTTGCGGGGTGAGCAGCCCCAGCATTTT.

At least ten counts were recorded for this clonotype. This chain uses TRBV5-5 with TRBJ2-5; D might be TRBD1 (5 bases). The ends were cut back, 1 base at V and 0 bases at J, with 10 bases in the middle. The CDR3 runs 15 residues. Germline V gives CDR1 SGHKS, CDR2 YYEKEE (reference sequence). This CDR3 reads CASSLLPGNQETQYF. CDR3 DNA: TGTGCCAGCAGCTTGTTACCAGGGAACCAAGAGACCCAGTACTTC. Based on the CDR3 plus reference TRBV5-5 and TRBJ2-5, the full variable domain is DAGVTQSPTHLIKTRGQQVTLRCSPISGHKSVSWYQQVLGQGPQFIFQYYEKEERGRGNFPDRFSARQFPNYSSELNVNALLLGDSALYLCASSLLPGNQETQYFGPGTRLLVL.